A single sample is the source of the 23 T cell receptor beta chains below, sequenced in a study of CDR3 diversity in severe acne. TCRdb passed the PCR reads through MiXCR, listing each CDR3 protein once. Found here are around 85,000 distinct CDR3 sequences, around 47% of them singletons; the top ten hold approximately 10%. Specimen: blood. Receptor source: a male donor with severe acne vulgaris.

Comment on this clonotype: A junction boundary mismatches the germline segment, possibly from a read error. J is TRBJ1-3 and V is TRBV29-1; D is undetermined. CDR3 length: 14 residues. Germline V gene lookup returns CDR1 SQVTM and CDR2 ANQGSEA. CDR3 sequence reads: CSVHEASSGNTVYF. DNA for the CDR3: TGCAGCGTCCACGAGGCGTCCTCTGGAAACACCGTATATTTT.

This chain connects TRBV6-5 to TRBJ2-5, with 7 bases that match TRBD2. In germline, CDR1 is MNHEY, CDR2 SVGAGI. After removal of 6 bases from V and 5 bases from J, the junction contained 15 bases not matched to a gene. The CDR3 is 16 amino acids. CDR3 protein: CASSQVGGRARETQYF. CDR3 coding DNA: TGTGCCAGCAGCCAGGTGGGAGGGAGGGCCCGGGAGACCCAGTACTTC.

About this clonotype itself: This CDR3 is missing its conserved last phenylalanine or tryptophan, likely due to a read error. The chain links TRBV9 to TRBJ1-5; a weak D match, TRBD1 (5 bases). V was pared by 0 bases and J by 6 bases, with 10 bases between. CDR3 size: 14 residues. Germline lookup yields CDR1 SGDLS and CDR2 YYNGEE. The CDR3 spells CASSVDRRAQPQHS. CDR3 coding DNA: TGTGCCAGCAGCGTAGACAGGAGGGCTCAGCCCCAGCATTCT.

The V and J genes are TRBV6-5 and TRBJ2-1, with 13 bases aligning to TRBD2. Germline CDR1 and CDR2: MNHEY and SVGAGI. Trimming removed 2 bases from V and 5 bases from J; junction bases left unmatched: 3. The CDR3 is 16 amino acids. DNA for the CDR3: TGTGCCAGCAGTTACCGGACTAGCGGGAGAGACAATGAGCAGTTCTTC. Its translation: CASSYRTSGRDNEQFF.

Many counts were recorded for this clonotype. The chain employs TRBV5-1 and TRBJ1-1; D gene unclear. This CDR3 comprises 14 residues. CDR1 is SGHRS and CDR2 is YFSETQ in the germline V gene. Trimming removed 0 bases at V and 1 base at J, with 7 bases between. The CDR3 DNA follows: TGCGCCAGCAGCTTGGGTTGGTCGAACACTGAAGCTTTCTTT. The encoded protein is CASSLGWSNTEAFF.

This clonotype was seen more than once but under ten times. This chain's CDR3 is CASGNPNSPLHF. Written as DNA, the CDR3 is TGTGCCAGCGGTAATCCGAATTCACCCCTCCACTTT. The chain employs TRBV25-1 and TRBJ1-6, with D unresolved. From germline, CDR1 is MGHDK and CDR2 SYGVNS. The CDR3 length is 12 residues. Trimming shortened V by 8 bases and J by 7 bases, and 9 bases separated the two germline ends.

The rearrangement joins TRBV10-2 to TRBJ1-1; D ambiguous. The V gene's germline CDR1 is WSHSY and CDR2 SAAADI. Trimming pared 6 bases from V and 3 bases from J, leaving 8 bases between. The CDR3 consists of 12 residues. CDR3 sequence reads: CASSAEYTEAFF. The CDR3 DNA is TGCGCCAGCAGCGCAGAGTACACTGAAGCTTTCTTT.

On this clonotype: This CDR3 fails to terminate in the conserved phenylalanine or tryptophan, so it likely reflects a read error. This chain joins TRBV7-6 and TRBJ2-5; D not resolved. The CDR3 is 12 residues long. Per the germline V gene, CDR1 is SGHVS and CDR2 is FNYEAQ. V lost 4 bases and J 0 bases, leaving 3 bases between the germline ends. The CDR3 sequence is CASSSNQETQYL. The CDR3 nucleotides are TGTGCCAGCAGCTCGAACCAAGAGACCCAGTACCTC.

This chain joins TRBV6-6 and TRBJ1-4; no clear D gene. Germline CDR1 MNHNY, CDR2 SVGAGI (reference sequence). There are 17 residues in the CDR3. Trimming cost V 0 bases and J 6 bases, with 17 bases left between them. As DNA, the CDR3 is TGTGCCAGCAGTTACTCCACAGCGCTACAAGACCATGAAAAACTGTTTTTT. Its protein is CASSYSTALQDHEKLFF.

CDR3 bases: TGTGCCAGCAGCTTGAATGGGGGGCCCCAGCATTTT. Encoded protein: CASSLNGGPQHF. The V call is TRBV28, the J call TRBJ1-5; perhaps TRBD1 as D (5 bases). The V gene lost 6 bases and the J gene lost 9 bases, with 12 bases spanning the gap. Germline CDR1 reads MDHEN; CDR2 reads SYDVKM. The CDR3 is made up of 12 amino acids. Based on the CDR3 plus reference TRBV28 and TRBJ1-5, the full variable domain is DVKVTQSSRYLVKRTGEKVFLECVQDMDHENMFWYRQDPGLGLRLIYFSYDVKMKEKGDIPEGYSVSREKKERFSLILESASTNQTSMYLCASSLNGGPQHFGDGTRLSIL.

This clonotype is a singleton in its sample. This could be a read error, since a much larger clone is one nucleotide away. This chain links TRBV10-1 with TRBJ1-2; 7 bases agree with TRBD1. CDR1 and CDR2 (germline): WNHNN, SYGVQD (reference sequence). CDR3 length: 14 amino acids. The CDR3 bases are TGCGCCAGCAGAACCGGGACAGCTAACTATAGCTACACCTTC. As protein: CASRTGTANYSYTF.

The chain employs TRBV29-1 and TRBJ1-1, with a weak D call TRBD1 (6 bases). V lost 4 bases and J 4 bases, leaving 16 bases between the germline ends. The CDR3 loop spans 14 amino acids. The V gene's germline CDR1 is SQVTM and CDR2 ANQGSEA. In DNA, the CDR3 is TGCAGCGTTGGACGGGACACTGACCCCACTGAAGCTTTCTTT. Residues: CSVGRDTDPTEAFF. Using reference TRBV29-1 and TRBJ1-1 for the parts outside the CDR3, the full variable domain is SAVISQKPSRDICQRGTSLTIQCQVDSQVTMMFWYRQQPGQSLTLIATANQGSEATYESGFVIDKFPISRPNLTFSTLTVSNMSPEDSSIYLCSVGRDTDPTEAFFGQGTRLTVV.

This clonotype was counted between two and nine times. The V gene is TRBV6-1, the J gene TRBJ1-2; D gene uncertain. Trimming removed 2 bases from V and 8 bases from J, with 12 bases in between. Germline-derived CDR1 and CDR2 are MNHNS and SASEGT. The CDR3 has 13 amino acids. For the CDR3, the DNA is TGTGCCAGCAGTGAAAGAAGGGAAGGGGGCTACACCTTC. Its protein product is CASSERREGGYTF.

This clonotype was seen ten or more times. The chain carries TRBV2 and TRBJ2-7; perhaps D is TRBD1 or TRBD2 (5 bases each). In germline, CDR1 is SNHLY, CDR2 FYNNEI. CDR3 length equals 12 residues. The V end was cut by 8 bases, the J end by 1 base, with 9 bases between. DNA for the CDR3: TGTGCCAGCGAGGGACCTTCCTACGAGCAGTACGTC. This sequence encodes CASEGPSYEQYV.

This clonotype was seen at least ten times. This chain connects TRBV29-1 to TRBJ2-7; 8 bases match TRBD1. Trimming took 2 bases from V and 0 from J; bases not matched to a gene: 6. Germline V gene sequence: CDR1 SQVTM, CDR2 ANQGSEA. The CDR3 contains 15 residues. CDR3 DNA: TGCAGCGTTGAACTACCGGGACAGGCCTCCTACGAGCAGTACTTC. The encoded protein is CSVELPGQASYEQYF.

For this clonotype: A much larger clone differs from this one at a single base, so this may be a read error. The chain has TRBV7-2 and TRBJ1-1; TRBD1 matches at 7 bases. The CDR3 contains 15 residues. Unmatched junction bases numbered 10, after V lost 0 bases and J lost 9 bases. Looked up from germline, CDR1 is SGHTA and CDR2 is FQGNSA. The CDR3 region is CASSLAGTASLKAFF. DNA for the CDR3: TGTGCCAGCAGCTTAGCAGGGACAGCAAGCTTGAAAGCTTTCTTT. The full variable domain, in which reference TRBV7-2 and TRBJ1-1 provide the parts outside the CDR3, is GAGVSQSPSNKVTEKGKDVELRCDPISGHTALYWYRQSLGQGLEFLIYFQGNSAPDKSGLPSDRFSAERTGGSVSTLTIQRTQQEDSAVYLCASSLAGTASLKAFFGQGTRLTVV.

Concerning this clonotype itself: Since a much larger clone is just one base distant, this may be a read error. No conserved phenylalanine or tryptophan is present at the end of the CDR3, so a read error is the likely explanation. The chain has TRBV4-3 and TRBJ2-7; 7 nucleotides line up with TRBD2. CDR3 size: 15 residues. CDR1 and CDR2 (germline): LGHNA, YSLEER. Unmatched junction bases numbered 9, after V lost 1 base and J lost 6 bases. CDR3 region: CASSQVGGSRSEQYL. The CDR3 nucleotides are TGCGCCAGCAGCCAAGTCGGCGGGAGTAGGTCCGAGCAGTACCTC.

This clonotype has more than one count but fewer than ten. CDR3 in DNA: TGTGCCAGCATGGGGGCCCAACGCGGCTATGGCTACACCTTC. This codes for CASMGAQRGYGYTF. This chain links TRBV2 with TRBJ1-2; possible D gene TRBD1, 6 bases. Germline CDR1 is SNHLY and CDR2 is FYNNEI. V dropped 7 bases and J dropped 4 bases, with 16 bases sitting between them. There are 14 residues in the CDR3.

V usage is TRBV7-9 and J usage is TRBJ2-6; 11 bases are shared with TRBD1. V dropped 5 bases and J dropped 5; count of bases not matched to a gene: 11. This CDR3 is 18 amino acids long. Germline values: CDR1 SEHNR, CDR2 FQNEAQ (reference sequence). CDR3 sequence (DNA): TGTGCCAGCAGCACCCGGGACAGGGGGATTCGACGGGCCAACGTCCTGACTTTC. Amino acids: CASSTRDRGIRRANVLTF.

The V call is TRBV4-2, the J call TRBJ1-3, with D possibly being TRBD1 (6 bases). Trimming cost V 4 bases and J 3 bases, with 16 bases left between them. CDR1 and CDR2 from the germline V gene are LGHNA and YNFKEQ. The CDR3 totals 16 residues. This CDR3 reads CASSPLTGTRGNTIYF. DNA for the CDR3: TGTGCCAGCAGCCCTCTGACCGGGACACGTGGAAACACCATATATTTT.

This clonotype was counted at least ten times. The chain carries TRBV28 and TRBJ2-1; 9 bases align to TRBD2. The V gene end was trimmed by 5 bases and the J gene end by 6 bases; junction bases not matched to a gene: 8. Germline CDR1 and CDR2: MDHEN and SYDVKM. The CDR3 is 15 residues long. CDR3 sequence (DNA): TGTGCCAGCAGTAAATCGACTAGCGGAGGCAATGAGCAGTTCTTC. It is translated as CASSKSTSGGNEQFF.

Ten or more counts support this clonotype. This rearrangement joins TRBV11-2 to TRBJ1-6; D ambiguous. The CDR3 has 14 residues. Germline-derived CDR1 and CDR2 are SGHAT and FQNNGV. With 1 base removed from V and 7 bases from J, the gap between germline ends came to 8 bases. The CDR3 loop is CASSLGKGNSPLHF. CDR3 sequence (DNA): TGTGCCAGCAGCTTAGGAAAAGGCAATTCACCCCTCCACTTT.

The chain links TRBV12-5 to TRBJ2-2; D may correspond to TRBD1 or TRBD2 (5 bases each). Germline V lookup: CDR1 LGHNT, CDR2 FRNRAP. The length of the CDR3 is 18 residues. Trimming left V 0 bases short and J 2 bases short, with 16 bases between. The CDR3 DNA reads TGTGCTAGTGGTTTGGTACGGAGTTCCAGGGACAACACCGGGGAGCTGTTTTTT. It specifies CASGLVRSSRDNTGELFF.